The 32 T cell receptor beta chains in this list originate from one sample, sequenced in a study of cytomegalovirus exposure and HLA in healthy donors. Researchers ran the PCR with 60 Vbeta and 13 Jbeta primers. The assay was immunoSEQ multiplex PCR, and TCRdb's table has in-frame clones only and misses some. The sample shows around 80,000 clones, under 65% of them seen only once. Sequencing was carried out using PBMCs. These receptor sequences come from a male donor in good health and CMV-seropositive.

The chain couples TRBV9 to TRBJ1-3; TRBD1 matches at 7 bases. The V and J ends lost 4 bases and 4 bases, in that order; junction bases with no gene match: 11. Per the germline V gene, CDR1 is SGDLS and CDR2 is YYNGEE. CDR3 size: 16 residues. In DNA, the CDR3 is TGTGCCAGCAGCCCCCGACAGGGCCTAACGGGAAACACCATATATTTT. Translating it yields CASSPRQGLTGNTIYF.

The genes are TRBV18 and TRBJ2-7; a possible D gene is TRBD1 (6 bases). This CDR3 has 11 residues. V lost 6 bases and J 5 bases, leaving 8 bases between the germline ends. CDR1 KGHSH and CDR2 LQKENI come from the germline V gene. The CDR3 DNA follows: TGTGCCAGCTCCCGACAGGACGAGCAGTACTTC. It yields the protein CASSRQDEQYF.

The CDR3 bases are TGCAGCGTTTCACAGGGGGCAGCTGGAAACACCATATATTTT. Its translation is CSVSQGAAGNTIYF. The chain recombines TRBV29-1 with TRBJ1-3, with 9 bases that match TRBD1. The CDR3 extends over 14 amino acids. The V and J ends lost 5 bases and 2 bases, in that order; junction bases with no gene match: 4. Germline-derived CDR1 and CDR2 are SQVTM and ANQGSEA.

This clone came up many times. This rearrangement joins TRBV5-1 to TRBJ2-1; 9 positions agree with TRBD2. With V trimmed by 0 bases and J by 7 bases, 11 bases remained unmatched. The CDR3 has 17 amino acids. The germline CDR1 and CDR2 sequences are SGHRS and YFSETQ. CDR3 residues: CASSLEASGVGGNEQFF. CDR3 nucleotides: TGCGCCAGCAGCTTGGAGGCTAGCGGGGTGGGTGGAAATGAGCAGTTCTTC.

The chain is built from TRBV4-1 and TRBJ1-1; D call uncertain. The CDR3 is 14 residues long. Germline CDR1 and CDR2: MGHRA and YSYEKL. The ends were cut back, 0 bases at V and 6 bases at J, with 11 bases in the middle. DNA of the CDR3: TGCGCCAGCAGCCAAGAGTTCCGGGAAGCTGAAGCTTTCTTT. Residues: CASSQEFREAEAFF.

This clone occurred a few times. V is TRBV5-8 and J is TRBJ2-7; 8 bases match TRBD2. This CDR3 has 12 residues. V shed 6 bases, J shed 6 bases, and the junction held 5 bases outside the gene matches. The germline V gene has CDR1 SGHTS and CDR2 YDEGEE. The CDR3 bases are TGTGCCAGCACTTCGCGGGGGGCCGAGCAGTACTTC. It codes for CASTSRGAEQYF.

This sequence joins TRBV29-1 and TRBJ1-2; 10 bases are a match to TRBD1. The germline gives CDR1 SQVTM, CDR2 ANQGSEA. Trimming cost V 4 bases and J 4 bases; bases outside gene matches: 9. The CDR3 is 15 amino acids. Here the CDR3 reads CSVGGSDRGFYGYTF. In DNA form, the CDR3 reads TGCAGCGTTGGGGGGTCGGACAGGGGGTTCTATGGCTACACCTTC. The variable domain in full, with the rest retrieved from reference TRBV29-1 and TRBJ1-2, is SAVISQKPSRDICQRGTSLTIQCQVDSQVTMMFWYRQQPGQSLTLIATANQGSEATYESGFVIDKFPISRPNLTFSTLTVSNMSPEDSSIYLCSVGGSDRGFYGYTFGSGTRLTVV.

The J gene is TRBJ1-4, the V gene TRBV4-3; a weak D match, TRBD1 (5 bases). The germline gives CDR1 LGHNA, CDR2 YSLEER. The CDR3 runs 16 residues. V was pared by 1 base and J by 0 bases, with 9 bases between. Written as DNA, the CDR3 is TGCGCCAGCAGCCAAGCCGGGACTACAACTAATGAAAAACTGTTTTTT. Translated: CASSQAGTTTNEKLFF.

There are a few counts of this clone. The rearrangement links TRBV10-3 to TRBJ1-1; D not certain. Germline CDR1 is ENHRY and CDR2 is SYGVKD. The V end was cut by 9 bases, the J end by 2 bases, with 10 bases between. The CDR3 totals 12 residues. This chain's CDR3 is CAILRENTEAFF. The CDR3 bases are TGTGCCATTCTCCGGGAAAACACTGAAGCTTTCTTT.

This clone came up a few times. J is TRBJ2-1 and V is TRBV29-1; possibly TRBD2 for D (6 bases). The CDR3 spans 14 residues. The germline V gene encodes CDR1 SQVTM and CDR2 ANQGSEA. Trimming stripped 7 bases from V and 0 bases from J, with 13 bases between. Here the CDR3 reads CSAVGGSSYNEQFF. As DNA, the CDR3 is TGCAGCGCCGTCGGAGGGAGCTCCTACAATGAGCAGTTCTTC.

This sequence joins TRBV28 and TRBJ2-1, with TRBD1 identical over 8 bases. Trimming took 0 bases from V and 9 from J; bases not matched to a gene: 13. This CDR3 comprises 17 residues. Germline V CDR1 and CDR2: MDHEN, SYDVKM. The CDR3 here is CASSLWGRTGPRGEQFF. The DNA of the CDR3 is TGTGCCAGCAGTTTATGGGGGAGGACAGGGCCCAGGGGTGAGCAGTTCTTC.

V is TRBV6-5 and J is TRBJ1-6, with TRBD1 identical over 7 bases. The J segment lost 7 bases and the V segment lost 7 bases, leaving 10 bases of the junction unmatched. Germline V CDR1 and CDR2: MNHEY, SVGAGI. The CDR3 runs to 15 residues. CDR3 region: CASTRTGPRNSPLHF. CDR3 sequence (DNA): TGTGCCAGCACCCGGACAGGCCCAAGGAATTCACCCCTCCACTTT.

The chain employs TRBV7-3 and TRBJ2-2, with D unresolved. Germline V CDR1 and CDR2: SGHTA, FQGTGA. V was clipped by 9 bases and J by 4 bases, with 9 bases between them. CDR3 length: 12 residues. The CDR3 DNA sequence: TGTGCCAGTGGGCTTCTCACCGGGGAGCTGTTTTTT. Translation gives CASGLLTGELFF.

V gene TRBV5-1 combines with J gene TRBJ2-2; D may be TRBD1 (6 bases). With 5 bases removed from V and 4 bases from J, the gap between germline ends came to 21 bases. The CDR3 covers 17 residues. The germline V gene encodes CDR1 SGHRS and CDR2 YFSETQ. The CDR3 nucleotides read TGCGCCAGCAGAGGGGGTAGCGCCACAACGGGCACCGGGGAGCTGTTTTTT. It encodes CASRGGSATTGTGELFF.

The rearrangement links TRBV25-1 to TRBJ2-7, with 9 nucleotides matching TRBD1. Germline CDR1 MGHDK, CDR2 SYGVNS. The junction had 8 bases not matched to a gene; V was cut back by 5 bases and J by 3 bases. CDR3 length equals 15 residues. The CDR3 spells CASSRQGGTIYEQYF. The CDR3 nucleotides are TGTGCCAGCAGTAGACAGGGGGGGACTATCTACGAGCAGTACTTC.

The chain links TRBV7-3 to TRBJ2-5; 7 bases are a match to TRBD2. Germline lookup yields CDR1 SGHTA and CDR2 FQGTGA. The trim removed 1 base at V and 3 bases at J, leaving 5 bases unmatched. CDR3 length: 15 residues. CDR3 in amino acids: CASSLNPGREETQYF. Written as DNA, the CDR3 is TGTGCCAGCAGCTTAAATCCAGGGAGGGAAGAGACCCAGTACTTC.

There are a few counts of this clone. The chain carries TRBV15 and TRBJ1-6; D gene uncertain. In germline, CDR1 is LNHNV, CDR2 YYDKDF (reference sequence). The CDR3 spans 15 residues. Trimming left V 0 bases short and J 6 bases short, with 9 bases between. CDR3 region: CATSRDTGGNSPLHF. In DNA form, the CDR3 reads TGTGCCACCAGCAGAGATACGGGAGGTAATTCACCCCTCCACTTT. Using reference TRBV15 and TRBJ1-6 for the parts outside the CDR3, the full variable domain is DAMVIQNPRYQVTQFGKPVTLSCSQTLNHNVMYWYQQKSSQAPKLLFHYYDKDFNNEADTPDNFQSRRPNTSFCFLDIRSPGLGDTAMYLCATSRDTGGNSPLHFGNGTRLTVT.

CDR3 loop: CASSQDRQRIEAFF. The CDR3 coding sequence is TGTGCCAGCAGCCAAGACAGGCAGCGGATTGAAGCTTTCTTT. This chain joins TRBV4-2 and TRBJ1-1; D is undetermined. Per germline, CDR1 LGHNA and CDR2 YNFKEQ. The CDR3 has 14 amino acids. V was trimmed by 0 bases and J by 7 bases, leaving 12 bases between them.

This clone was observed a few times. J is TRBJ1-5 and V is TRBV7-9; D uncertain. The CDR3 runs to 12 residues. V was clipped by 5 bases and J by 9 bases, with 11 bases between them. Germline V gives CDR1 SEHNR, CDR2 FQNEAQ (reference sequence). The CDR3 nucleotides are TGTGCCAGCAGCCCTGACTTGGGGCCCCAGCATTTT. This sequence encodes CASSPDLGPQHF.

The chain recombines TRBV5-4 with TRBJ1-2, with TRBD1 matching 8 bases. V shed 0 bases and J 8 bases; nucleotides not matched to a gene: 9. CDR3 length equals 15 residues. Per the germline V gene, CDR1 is SGHNT and CDR2 is YYREEE (reference sequence). The CDR3 nucleotides read TGTGCCAGCAGCTTGGAATGGACAGGGTATAGGGGCTACACCTTC. Protein: CASSLEWTGYRGYTF.

This clone was counted between two and nine times. This chain uses TRBV7-8 with TRBJ1-3, with 8 bases lining up with TRBD1. Germline-derived CDR1 and CDR2 are SGHVS and FQNEAQ. The CDR3 runs 16 residues. The junction had 8 bases not matched to a gene; V was cut back by 3 bases and J by 4 bases. The CDR3 DNA follows: TGTGCCAGCAGCTTCGGAGAGACAGGGGTCGGAAACACCATATATTTT. Its translation: CASSFGETGVGNTIYF.

This clone has only a few counts. V is TRBV5-6 and J is TRBJ2-2; D is ambiguous. V was cut by 4 bases and J by 6 bases, with 7 bases left in between. Looked up from germline, CDR1 is SGHDT and CDR2 is YYEEEE. CDR3 length: 12 residues. This CDR3 reads CASSRFAGELFF. The CDR3 coding sequence is TGTGCCAGCAGCCGTTTCGCCGGGGAGCTGTTTTTT.

CDR3 in amino acids: CASSRDRGASEQYF. The CDR3 DNA reads as TGCGCCAGCAGCCGAGACAGGGGGGCTAGCGAGCAGTACTTC. This chain links TRBV5-1 with TRBJ2-7, with 9 bases aligning to TRBD1. V shed 4 bases, J shed 6 bases, and the junction held 8 bases outside the gene matches. Per the germline V gene, CDR1 is SGHRS and CDR2 is YFSETQ. The CDR3 spans 14 residues.

The chain combines TRBV5-4 with TRBJ1-3; 7 nucleotides agree with TRBD1. V shed 4 bases, J shed 0 bases, and the junction held 10 bases outside the gene matches. The length of the CDR3 is 17 residues. CDR1 and CDR2 (germline): SGHNT, YYREEE (reference sequence). The CDR3 spells CASSVQGGWSSGNTIYF. CDR3 sequence (DNA): TGTGCCAGCAGCGTGCAGGGGGGATGGAGCTCTGGAAACACCATATATTTT.

This clone was seen a few times. This chain's CDR3 is CASSMTGQGYSPLHF. CDR3 DNA sequence: TGTGCCAGTAGTATGACGGGACAGGGTTATTCACCCCTCCACTTT. This rearrangement joins TRBV19 to TRBJ1-6; 9 bases align to TRBD1. The CDR3 length is 15 residues. Looked up from germline, CDR1 is LNHDA and CDR2 is SQIVND (reference sequence). Trimming took 3 bases from V and 8 from J; bases not matched to a gene: 5. The full variable domain, its missing parts supplied by reference TRBV19 and TRBJ1-6, is DGGITQSPKYLFRKEGQNVTLSCEQNLNHDAMYWYRQDPGQGLRLIYYSQIVNDFQKGDIAEGYSVSREKKESFPLTVTSAQKNPTAFYLCASSMTGQGYSPLHFGNGTRLTVT.

The chain couples TRBV7-3 to TRBJ1-1, with 8 positions matching TRBD1. Germline V gene data show CDR1 as SGHTA and CDR2 as FQGTGA. V dropped 3 bases and J dropped 7; count of bases not matched to a gene: 10. The CDR3 totals 15 residues. The CDR3 DNA is TGTGCCAGCAGCTTCGATTCAGGGGGCTCGGGTGAAGCTTTCTTT. Translated, it gives CASSFDSGGSGEAFF.

This clone showed up just a few times. This chain links TRBV7-7 with TRBJ2-2; TRBD2 is a possible D gene (7 bases). The CDR3 has 15 amino acids. The germline V gene has CDR1 SSHAT and CDR2 FNYEAQ (reference sequence). Deletions cut 4 bases from V and 5 bases from J, with 14 bases between. CDR3 region: CASSYPEGGTGELFF. In DNA form, the CDR3 reads TGTGCCAGCAGCTATCCCGAGGGGGGGACCGGGGAGCTGTTTTTT.

V and J are TRBV9 and TRBJ2-3; D gene ambiguous. In germline, CDR1 is SGDLS, CDR2 YYNGEE. CDR3 length equals 16 residues. V was shortened by 0 bases and J by 4 bases, with 15 bases between the two germline ends. The CDR3 bases are TGTGCCAGCAGCGTAGTGGCAGGAACCACTCCAGATACGCAGTATTTT. Translation: CASSVVAGTTPDTQYF. Supplemented by reference TRBV9 and TRBJ2-3, the full variable domain reads DSGVTQTPKHLITATGQRVTLRCSPRSGDLSVYWYQQSLDQGLQFLIQYYNGEERAKGNILERFSAQQFPDLHSELNLSSLELGDSALYFCASSVVAGTTPDTQYFGPGTRLTVL.

This rearrangement joins TRBV28 to TRBJ1-1, with D hard to call. The CDR3 length is 14 residues. Germline V CDR1 and CDR2: MDHEN, SYDVKM. Trimming took off 6 bases at V and 1 base at J, with 12 bases between the two ends. The CDR3 here is CASRVRGPNTEAFF. The DNA of the CDR3 is TGTGCCAGCAGGGTCCGAGGCCCGAACACTGAAGCTTTCTTT.

This chain joins TRBV19 and TRBJ1-1; D gene unclear. The V end was cut by 5 bases, the J end by 0 bases, with 7 bases between. The germline V gene encodes CDR1 LNHDA and CDR2 SQIVND (reference sequence). This CDR3 comprises 13 residues. CDR3 sequence reads: CASSPSLNTEAFF. The CDR3 DNA follows: TGTGCCAGTAGTCCCAGTTTGAACACTGAAGCTTTCTTT.

J is TRBJ2-5 and V is TRBV5-1, with D possibly TRBD1 on 6 matching bases. This CDR3 has 15 amino acids. Germline loops: CDR1 SGHRS, CDR2 YFSETQ. V was pared by 3 bases and J by 4 bases, with 16 bases between. The CDR3 spells CASSSPETGLETQYF. The CDR3 bases are TGCGCCAGCAGCTCACCTGAGACAGGCCTAGAGACCCAGTACTTC.

The V call is TRBV15, the J call TRBJ1-4; 7 bases match TRBD1. Per germline, CDR1 LNHNV and CDR2 YYDKDF (reference sequence). Losses at the gene ends were 1 base for V and 10 bases for J; bases not matched to a gene: 12. The CDR3 is 16 amino acids. The CDR3 loop reads CATSRGGGATPGKLFF. The DNA of the CDR3 is TGTGCCACCAGCAGAGGAGGGGGCGCCACTCCTGGAAAACTGTTTTTT. Drawing the rest from reference TRBV15 and TRBJ1-4, the complete variable domain is DAMVIQNPRYQVTQFGKPVTLSCSQTLNHNVMYWYQQKSSQAPKLLFHYYDKDFNNEADTPDNFQSRRPNTSFCFLDIRSPGLGDTAMYLCATSRGGGATPGKLFFGSGTQLSVL.